These 13 T cell receptor beta chains were sequenced from one sample in a study of T cell responses to AZD1222 COVID-19 vaccine. Produced via immunoSEQ multiplex PCR; TCRdb's table is partial and in-frame only. The sample shows more than 110,000 clones, almost 95% of them seen only once. Sequences were derived from peripheral blood, sampled 28 days after the second AZD1222 dose. Every receptor here comes from an adult who received the AZD1222 COVID-19 vaccine.

This chain joins TRBV7-2 and TRBJ2-5; D remains unclear. The CDR3 extends over 13 amino acids. Germline-derived CDR1 and CDR2 are SGHTA and FQGNSA. V was clipped by 2 bases and J by 2 bases, with 6 bases between them. This CDR3 reads CASSLMGQETQYF. The CDR3 nucleotides read TGTGCCAGCAGCTTAATGGGGCAAGAGACCCAGTACTTC.

CDR3 sequence: CAISDGRGSNQPQHF. The CDR3 DNA is TGTGCCATCAGTGACGGTAGAGGTTCCAATCAGCCCCAGCATTTT. The chain is built from TRBV10-3 and TRBJ1-5; D not resolved. The CDR3 is 15 residues long. Germline CDR1 reads ENHRY; CDR2 reads SYGVKD. The V end lost 3 bases, the J end lost 3 bases, and 12 bases lay between the germline ends.

This chain uses TRBV28 with TRBJ1-5; 7 bases map to TRBD1. Unmatched junction bases numbered 20, after V lost 6 bases and J lost 0 bases. This CDR3 is 20 amino acids long. Germline CDR1 and CDR2: MDHEN and SYDVKM. The CDR3 bases are TGTGCCAGCAGCCGTTTCCCCAGAGGGGGCAGGATTTATAGCAATCAGCCCCAGCATTTT. It is translated as CASSRFPRGGRIYSNQPQHF.

The V and J genes are TRBV19 and TRBJ2-7, with TRBD1 identical over 10 bases. CDR1 is LNHDA and CDR2 is SQIVND in the germline V gene (reference sequence). This CDR3 contains 14 residues. J gave up 2 bases and V 8 bases, and 6 bases lay outside the gene matches. For the CDR3, the DNA is TGTGCCAGTGCCGACAGGGGGCGAACCTACGAGCAGTACTTC. Translation: CASADRGRTYEQYF.

The genes are TRBV7-9 and TRBJ2-3, with no clear D. With 11 bases removed from V and 0 bases from J, the gap between germline ends came to 6 bases. Germline assignment: CDR1 SEHNR and CDR2 FQNEAQ (reference sequence). The CDR3 runs to 11 residues. CDR3 in DNA: TGTGCCCACGGAAGCACAGATACGCAGTATTTT. Residues: CAHGSTDTQYF.

This clone has a single count. This chain joins TRBV13 and TRBJ2-7; D is possibly TRBD1 (6 bases). This CDR3 has 14 amino acids. Looked up from germline, CDR1 is PRHDT and CDR2 is FYEKMQ (reference sequence). Trimming left V 5 bases short and J 0 bases short, with 11 bases between. CDR3 sequence (DNA): TGTGCCAGCAGCCAGTGGGGGCACTCCTACGAGCAGTACTTC. It encodes CASSQWGHSYEQYF.

The chain is built from TRBV7-6 and TRBJ1-1; D perhaps matches TRBD1 (5 bases). Germline lookup yields CDR1 SGHVS and CDR2 FNYEAQ. The CDR3 loop spans 15 amino acids. V lost 4 bases to trimming and J lost 0 bases, with 12 bases between them. This CDR3 reads CASSSLTAMNTEAFF. CDR3 DNA: TGTGCCAGCAGCTCCCTGACAGCAATGAACACTGAAGCTTTCTTT.

About this clone itself: The junction and the germline gene differ at one end; a read error may be behind it. The chain links TRBV6-2 or TRBV6-3 to TRBJ2-3; D perhaps matches TRBD1 (5 bases). Looked up from germline, CDR1 is MNHEY and CDR2 is SVGEGT. The CDR3 has 16 amino acids. The CDR3: CASSYLKGRGTDTQYF. CDR3 coding DNA: TGTGCCAGCAGCTACTTGAAGGGCAGGGGCACAGATACGCAGTATTTT.

A note on this clone: Other DNA sequences from this sample encode an identical CDR3 as well. V and J are TRBV6-5 and TRBJ1-5; D is uncertain. With 7 bases removed from V and 7 bases from J, the gap between germline ends came to 14 bases. The length of the CDR3 is 13 residues. In germline, CDR1 is MNHEY, CDR2 SVGAGI. CDR3 DNA sequence: TGTGCCAGCACAAGGACGGTGGGGCAGCCCCAGCATTTT. Protein sequence: CASTRTVGQPQHF.

This sequence joins TRBV28 and TRBJ1-2; D not certain. V dropped 5 bases and J dropped 5 bases, with 9 bases sitting between them. Germline CDR1 reads MDHEN; CDR2 reads SYDVKM. CDR3 length equals 12 residues. The DNA of the CDR3 is TGTGCCAGCAGTAGGGTTAATTATGGCTACACCTTC. This sequence encodes CASSRVNYGYTF.

V and J are TRBV11-2 and TRBJ1-1, with 10 bases fitting TRBD1. The V gene's germline CDR1 is SGHAT and CDR2 FQNNGV. The CDR3 sequence is 16 residues long. The trim removed 4 bases at V and 5 bases at J, leaving 10 bases unmatched. The CDR3 protein is CASSSQTGGGSTEAFF. CDR3 sequence (DNA): TGTGCCAGCAGCTCCCAGACAGGGGGCGGCAGTACTGAAGCTTTCTTT.

The V call is TRBV9, the J call TRBJ2-4; D is unresolved. Trimming stripped 6 bases from V and 1 base from J, with 2 bases between. Germline loops: CDR1 SGDLS, CDR2 YYNGEE. This CDR3 has 11 residues. DNA for the CDR3: TGTGCCAGCAAGGCCAAAAACATTCAGTACTTC. It specifies CASKAKNIQYF.

This clone was seen only once. J is TRBJ2-1 and V is TRBV19; a weak D match, TRBD1 (5 bases). The CDR3 totals 11 residues. The germline V gene encodes CDR1 LNHDA and CDR2 SQIVND (reference sequence). V shed 1 base and J shed 14 bases, with 9 bases lying between them. The DNA for the CDR3 is TGTGCCAGTAGTATAGGCGCAGGGAAGTTCTTC. Amino acids: CASSIGAGKFF.